These 7 T cell receptor beta chains came from one sample sequenced in a study of OX40 agonist ivuxolimab in advanced cancers. Only in-frame clones appear in the TCRdb table, and some are missing; sequencing was by immunoSEQ multiplex PCR. Here the sample spans approximately 42,000 clones, about 81% being singletons. The sequences come from CD4+ or CD8+ T cells sorted from blood, collected in a trial of the OX40 agonist ivuxolimab. These receptors all stem from an adult with an advanced solid tumor such as melanoma, head and neck, liver or kidney cancer.

This clone appeared a few times. V usage is TRBV5-1 and J usage is TRBJ2-1; 9 positions agree with TRBD2. The V gene end was trimmed by 5 bases and the J gene end by 2 bases; junction bases not matched to a gene: 5. This CDR3 contains 15 residues. CDR1 is SGHRS and CDR2 is YFSETQ in the germline V gene. The DNA of the CDR3 is TGCGCCAGCAGACTCGGGACTAGCACCTACAATGAGCAGTTCTTC. Translating gives CASRLGTSTYNEQFF.

This clone was found a few times. The chain couples TRBV7-9 to TRBJ1-1; D uncertain. V shed 11 bases and J shed 5 bases, with 9 bases lying between them. The length of the CDR3 is 10 residues. The germline gives CDR1 SEHNR, CDR2 FQNEAQ (reference sequence). The CDR3 DNA follows: TGTGCCCAAGGAATAACTGAAGCTTTCTTT. Translation: CAQGITEAFF.

This chain uses TRBV30 with TRBJ2-7, with 11 nucleotides matching TRBD2. The germline CDR1 and CDR2 sequences are GTSNPN and SVGIG (reference sequence). The CDR3 spans 15 residues. V shed 3 bases, J shed 2 bases, and the junction held 6 bases outside the gene matches. The CDR3 reads CAWSRTSGLTYEQYF. For the CDR3, the DNA is TGTGCCTGGAGCAGGACTAGCGGGTTAACCTACGAGCAGTACTTC.

This chain uses TRBV10-2 with TRBJ1-2; D is ambiguous. V shed 2 bases and J shed 4 bases, with 11 bases lying between them. The germline CDR1 and CDR2 sequences are WSHSY and SAAADI. The CDR3 runs 14 residues. This chain's CDR3 is CASSEVAFSYGYTF. The CDR3 bases are TGCGCCAGCAGTGAGGTGGCCTTCTCCTATGGCTACACCTTC.

The chain has TRBV11-2 and TRBJ1-6, with a tentative D call TRBD1 (5 bases). Germline V lookup: CDR1 SGHAT, CDR2 FQNNGV. V lost 6 bases and J 4 bases, leaving 10 bases between the germline ends. The CDR3 has 14 residues. The CDR3 bases are TGTGCCAGCAGTCAGGACACTTATAATTCACCCCTCCACTTT. Translation: CASSQDTYNSPLHF. The full variable domain, completed using reference TRBV11-2 and TRBJ1-6, is EAGVAQSPRYKIIEKRQSVAFWCNPISGHATLYWYQQILGQGPKLLIQFQNNGVVDDSQLPKDRFSAERLKGVDSTLKIQPAKLEDSAVYLCASSQDTYNSPLHFGNGTRLTVT.

This chain connects TRBV29-1 to TRBJ1-1; 8 bases align to TRBD1. The CDR3 spans 12 residues. The V gene end was trimmed by 3 bases and the J gene end by 6 bases; junction bases not matched to a gene: 3. In germline, CDR1 is SQVTM, CDR2 ANQGSEA. Written as DNA, the CDR3 is TGCAGCGTTGAGGACAGGGTGGCTGAAGCTTTCTTT. As protein: CSVEDRVAEAFF.

Here the CDR3 reads CASSPLLAGGDTQYF. The DNA of the CDR3 is TGCGCCAGCAGCCCTTTACTAGCGGGAGGGGATACGCAGTATTTT. The chain carries TRBV5-1 and TRBJ2-3, with 13 positions matching TRBD2. The trim removed 4 bases at V and 6 bases at J, leaving 5 bases unmatched. Germline V gene data show CDR1 as SGHRS and CDR2 as YFSETQ. The CDR3 has 15 amino acids.